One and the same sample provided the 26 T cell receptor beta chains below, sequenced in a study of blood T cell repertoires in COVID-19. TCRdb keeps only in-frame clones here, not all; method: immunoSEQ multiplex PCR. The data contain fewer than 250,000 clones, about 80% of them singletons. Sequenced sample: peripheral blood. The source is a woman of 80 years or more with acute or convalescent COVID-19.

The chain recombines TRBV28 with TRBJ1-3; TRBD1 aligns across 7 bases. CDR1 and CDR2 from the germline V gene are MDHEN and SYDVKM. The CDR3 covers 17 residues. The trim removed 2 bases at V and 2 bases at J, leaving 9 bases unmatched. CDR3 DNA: TGTGCCAGCAGTTTAGGGGGGCCAGGGGGAACTGGAAACACCATATATTTT. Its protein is CASSLGGPGGTGNTIYF.

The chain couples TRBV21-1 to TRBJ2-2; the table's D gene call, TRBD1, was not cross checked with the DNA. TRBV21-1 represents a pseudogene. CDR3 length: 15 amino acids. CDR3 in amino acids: CASSETGRDTGELFF. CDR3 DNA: TGTGCCAGCAGCGAGACAGGACGAGACACCGGGGAGCTGTTTTTT.

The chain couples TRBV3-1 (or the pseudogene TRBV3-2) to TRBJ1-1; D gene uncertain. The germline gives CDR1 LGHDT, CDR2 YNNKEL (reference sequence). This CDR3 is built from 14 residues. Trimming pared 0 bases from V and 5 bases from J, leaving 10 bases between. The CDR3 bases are TGTGCCAGCAGCCAAGAAGTCCGGGGAACTGAAGCTTTCTTT. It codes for CASSQEVRGTEAFF.

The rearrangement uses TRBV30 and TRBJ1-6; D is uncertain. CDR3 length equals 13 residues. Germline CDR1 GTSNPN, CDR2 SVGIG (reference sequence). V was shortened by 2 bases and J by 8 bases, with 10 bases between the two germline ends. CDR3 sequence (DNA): TGTGCCTGGAGTCCCCCAAGCTATTCACCCCTCCACTTT. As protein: CAWSPPSYSPLHF.

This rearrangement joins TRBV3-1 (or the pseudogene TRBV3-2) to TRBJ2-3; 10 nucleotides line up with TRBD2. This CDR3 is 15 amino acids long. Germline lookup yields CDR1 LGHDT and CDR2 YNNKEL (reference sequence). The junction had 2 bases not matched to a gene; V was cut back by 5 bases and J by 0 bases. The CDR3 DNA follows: TGTGCCAGCAGCTCTAGCGGGGGCAGCACAGATACGCAGTATTTT. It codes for CASSSSGGSTDTQYF.

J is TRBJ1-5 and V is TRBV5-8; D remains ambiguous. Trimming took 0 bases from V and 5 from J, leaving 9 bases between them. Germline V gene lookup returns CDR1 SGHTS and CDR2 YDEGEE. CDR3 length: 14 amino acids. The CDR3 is CASSLAGVDQPQHF. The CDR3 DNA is TGTGCCAGCAGCTTGGCCGGGGTAGATCAGCCCCAGCATTTT. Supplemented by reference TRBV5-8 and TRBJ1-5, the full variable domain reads EAGVTQSPTHLIKTRGQQATLRCSPISGHTSVYWYQQALGLGLQFLLWYDEGEERNRGNFPPRFSGRQFPNYSSELNVNALELEDSALYLCASSLAGVDQPQHFGDGTRLSIL.

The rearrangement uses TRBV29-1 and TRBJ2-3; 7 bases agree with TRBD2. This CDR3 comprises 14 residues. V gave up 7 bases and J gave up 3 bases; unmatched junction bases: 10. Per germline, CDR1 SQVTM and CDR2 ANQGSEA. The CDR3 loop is CSAVLAFGTDTQYF. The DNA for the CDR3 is TGCAGCGCAGTACTAGCGTTTGGGACAGATACGCAGTATTTT.

The CDR3 DNA reads TGTGCCAGCAGCTCGACAGAGACAGATACGCAGTATTTT. Amino acid sequence: CASSSTETDTQYF. The chain is built from TRBV11-3 and TRBJ2-3, with D possibly TRBD1 on 5 matching bases. CDR3 size: 13 residues. Deletions cut 4 bases from V and 3 bases from J, with 8 bases between. Germline V gives CDR1 SGHNT, CDR2 YENEEA.

As DNA, the CDR3 is TGTGCCAGCAGCAGGGCGGGAGTTGGGAATGAGCAGTTCTTC. This codes for CASSRAGVGNEQFF. The rearrangement uses TRBV6-5 and TRBJ2-1; 7 bases match TRBD2. CDR1 MNHEY and CDR2 SVGAGI come from the germline V gene. The CDR3 runs 14 residues. After removal of 6 bases from V and 7 bases from J, the junction contained 9 bases not matched to a gene.

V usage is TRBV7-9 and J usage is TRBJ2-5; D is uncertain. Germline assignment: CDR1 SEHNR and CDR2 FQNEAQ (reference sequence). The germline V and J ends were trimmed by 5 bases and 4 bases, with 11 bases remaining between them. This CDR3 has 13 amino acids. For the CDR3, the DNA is TGTGCCAGCAGCGTAAGACAAGCAGAGACCCAGTACTTC. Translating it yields CASSVRQAETQYF. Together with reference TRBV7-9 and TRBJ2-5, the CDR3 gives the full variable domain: DTGVSQNPRHKITKRGQNVTFRCDPISEHNRLYWYRQTLGQGPEFLTYFQNEAQLEKSRLLSDRFSAERPKGSFSTLEIQRTEQGDSAMYLCASSVRQAETQYFGPGTRLLVL.

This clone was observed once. This CDR3 reads CASSSGTSGRHEQFF. The CDR3 DNA follows: TGTGCCAGCAGTTCAGGGACTAGCGGGAGACATGAGCAGTTCTTC. The chain has TRBV28 and TRBJ2-1; 14 nucleotides match TRBD2. The CDR3 runs to 15 residues. Germline V gene data show CDR1 as MDHEN and CDR2 as SYDVKM. Trimming at V came to 4 bases and at J to 8 bases, leaving 4 bases not matched to a gene. The variable domain in full, completed from reference TRBV28 and TRBJ2-1, reads DVKVTQSSRYLVKRTGEKVFLECVQDMDHENMFWYRQDPGLGLRLIYFSYDVKMKEKGDIPEGYSVSREKKERFSLILESASTNQTSMYLCASSSGTSGRHEQFFGPGTRLTVL.

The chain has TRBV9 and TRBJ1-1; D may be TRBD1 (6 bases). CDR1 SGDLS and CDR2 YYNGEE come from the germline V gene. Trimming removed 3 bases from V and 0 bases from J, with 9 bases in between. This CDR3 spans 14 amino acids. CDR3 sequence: CASSEGHMNTEAFF. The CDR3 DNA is TGTGCCAGCAGCGAGGGACACATGAACACTGAAGCTTTCTTT.

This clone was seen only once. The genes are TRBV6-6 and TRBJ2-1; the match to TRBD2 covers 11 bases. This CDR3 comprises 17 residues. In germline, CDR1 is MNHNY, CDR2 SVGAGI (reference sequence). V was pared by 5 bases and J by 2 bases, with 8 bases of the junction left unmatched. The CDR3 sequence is CASSPRLAGFTYNEQFF. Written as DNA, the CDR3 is TGTGCCAGCAGTCCTAGACTAGCGGGGTTCACCTACAATGAGCAGTTCTTC.

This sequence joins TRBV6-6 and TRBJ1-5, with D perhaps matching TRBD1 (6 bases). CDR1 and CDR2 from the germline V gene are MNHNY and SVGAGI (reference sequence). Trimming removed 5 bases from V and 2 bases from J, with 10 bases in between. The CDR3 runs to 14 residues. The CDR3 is CASSTQGGNQPQHF. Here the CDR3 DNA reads TGTGCCAGCAGTACACAGGGCGGCAATCAGCCCCAGCATTTT.

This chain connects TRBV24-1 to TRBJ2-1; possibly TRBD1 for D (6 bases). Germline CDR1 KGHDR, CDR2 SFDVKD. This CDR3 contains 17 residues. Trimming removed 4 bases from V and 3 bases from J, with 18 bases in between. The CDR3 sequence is CATSDKTGSVVYNEQFF. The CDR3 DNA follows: TGTGCCACCAGTGACAAGACAGGTTCTGTGGTCTACAATGAGCAGTTCTTC.

CDR3 sequence reads: CASIRTGSTTEAFF. The CDR3, as DNA: TGTGCCAGCATAAGGACAGGGTCCACCACTGAAGCTTTCTTT. The genes are TRBV7-9 and TRBJ1-1; 8 bases line up with TRBD1. Germline loops: CDR1 SEHNR, CDR2 FQNEAQ (reference sequence). This CDR3 has 14 residues. V shed 7 bases and J 4 bases; nucleotides not matched to a gene: 8.

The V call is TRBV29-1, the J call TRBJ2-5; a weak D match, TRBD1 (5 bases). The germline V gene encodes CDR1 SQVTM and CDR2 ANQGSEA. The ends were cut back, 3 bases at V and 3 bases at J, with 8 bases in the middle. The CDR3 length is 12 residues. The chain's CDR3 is CSVEGREETQYF. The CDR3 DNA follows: TGCAGCGTTGAGGGCAGGGAAGAGACCCAGTACTTC.

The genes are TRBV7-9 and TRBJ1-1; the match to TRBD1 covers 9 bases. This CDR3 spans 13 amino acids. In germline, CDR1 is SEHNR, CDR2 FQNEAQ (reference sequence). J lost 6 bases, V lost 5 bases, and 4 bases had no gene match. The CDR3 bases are TGTGCCAGCAGCCCCACAGGGGGCCCTGAAGCTTTCTTT. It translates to CASSPTGGPEAFF.

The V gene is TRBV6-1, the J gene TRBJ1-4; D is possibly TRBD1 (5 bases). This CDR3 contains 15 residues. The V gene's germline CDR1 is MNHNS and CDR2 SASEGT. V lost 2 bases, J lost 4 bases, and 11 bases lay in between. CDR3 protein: CASSEYGGLNEKLFF. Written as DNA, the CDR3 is TGTGCCAGCAGTGAATATGGGGGACTTAATGAAAAACTGTTTTTT.

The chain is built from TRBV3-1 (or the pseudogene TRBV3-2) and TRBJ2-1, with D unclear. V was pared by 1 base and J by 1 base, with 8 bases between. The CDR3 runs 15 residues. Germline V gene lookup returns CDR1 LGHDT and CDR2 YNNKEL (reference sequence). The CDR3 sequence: CASSQGSRSYNEQFF. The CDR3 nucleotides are TGTGCCAGCAGCCAAGGCTCTAGATCCTACAATGAGCAGTTCTTC.

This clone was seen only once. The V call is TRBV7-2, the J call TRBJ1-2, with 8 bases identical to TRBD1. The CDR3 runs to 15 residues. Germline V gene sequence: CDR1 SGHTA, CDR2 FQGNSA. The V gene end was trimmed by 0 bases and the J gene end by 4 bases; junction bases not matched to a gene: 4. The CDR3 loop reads CASSLARDRGYGYTF. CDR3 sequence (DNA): TGTGCCAGCAGCTTAGCGCGCGACAGGGGCTATGGCTACACCTTC.

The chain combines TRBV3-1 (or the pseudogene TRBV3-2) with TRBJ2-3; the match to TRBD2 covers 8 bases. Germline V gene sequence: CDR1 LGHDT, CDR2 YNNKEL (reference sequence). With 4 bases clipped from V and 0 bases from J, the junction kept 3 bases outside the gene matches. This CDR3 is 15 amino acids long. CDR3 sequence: CASSRSGVSTDTQYF. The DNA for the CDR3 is TGTGCCAGCAGCCGTAGCGGGGTCAGCACAGATACGCAGTATTTT.

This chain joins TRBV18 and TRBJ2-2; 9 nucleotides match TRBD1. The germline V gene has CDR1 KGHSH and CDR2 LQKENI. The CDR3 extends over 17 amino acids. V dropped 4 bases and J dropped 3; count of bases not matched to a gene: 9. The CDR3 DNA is TGTGCCAGCTCACGGACCCGGGACAGGGCGGACACCGGGGAGCTGTTTTTT. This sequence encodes CASSRTRDRADTGELFF. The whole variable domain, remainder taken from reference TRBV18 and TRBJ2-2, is NAGVMQNPRHLVRRRGQEARLRCSPMKGHSHVYWYRQLPEEGLKFMVYLQKENIIDESGMPKERFSAEFPKEGPSILRIQQVVRGDSAAYFCASSRTRDRADTGELFFGEGSRLTVL.

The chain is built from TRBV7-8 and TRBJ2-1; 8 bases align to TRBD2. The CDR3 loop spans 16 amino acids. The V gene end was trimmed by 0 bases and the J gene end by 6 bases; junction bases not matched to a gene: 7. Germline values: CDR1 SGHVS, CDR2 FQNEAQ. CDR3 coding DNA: TGTGCCAGCAGCTTAGCTCTGGCGGGAGGTCCCAATGAGCAGTTCTTC. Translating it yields CASSLALAGGPNEQFF.

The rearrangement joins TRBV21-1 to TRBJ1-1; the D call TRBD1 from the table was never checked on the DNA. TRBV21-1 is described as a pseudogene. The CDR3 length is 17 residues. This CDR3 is CASSKRFRTGTNTEAFF. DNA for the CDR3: TGTGCCAGCAGCAAAAGGTTTAGGACAGGGACGAACACTGAAGCTTTCTTT.

Here the CDR3 reads CASSVMTGAMSTNEKLFF. CDR3 nucleotides: TGTGCCAGCAGCGTTATGACAGGGGCAATGTCAACTAATGAAAAACTGTTTTTT. The genes are TRBV7-2 and TRBJ1-4, with TRBD1 matching 8 bases. V trimming: 5 bases; J trimming: 0 bases; junction bases outside the gene matches: 11. Germline assignment: CDR1 SGHTA and CDR2 FQGNSA. CDR3 size: 18 residues.